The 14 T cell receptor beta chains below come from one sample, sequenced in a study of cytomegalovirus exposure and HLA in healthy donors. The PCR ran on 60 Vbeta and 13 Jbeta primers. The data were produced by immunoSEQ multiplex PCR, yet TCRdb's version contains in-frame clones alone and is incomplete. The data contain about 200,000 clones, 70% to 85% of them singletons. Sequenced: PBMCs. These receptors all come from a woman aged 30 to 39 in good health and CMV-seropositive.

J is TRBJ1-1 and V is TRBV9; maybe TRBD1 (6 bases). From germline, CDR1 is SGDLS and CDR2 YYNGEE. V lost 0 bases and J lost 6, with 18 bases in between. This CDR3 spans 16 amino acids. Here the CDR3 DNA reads TGTGCCAGCAGCGTAGCAGGCCGGGGGGGGGCGGCTGAAGCTTTCTTT. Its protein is CASSVAGRGGAAEAFF.

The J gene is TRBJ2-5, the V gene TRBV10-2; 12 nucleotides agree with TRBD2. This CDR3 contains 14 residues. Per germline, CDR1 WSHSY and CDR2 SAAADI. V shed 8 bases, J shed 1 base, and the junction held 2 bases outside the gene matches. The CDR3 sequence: CASLLAGGQETQYF. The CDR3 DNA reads TGCGCCAGCTTACTAGCGGGGGGCCAAGAGACCCAGTACTTC.

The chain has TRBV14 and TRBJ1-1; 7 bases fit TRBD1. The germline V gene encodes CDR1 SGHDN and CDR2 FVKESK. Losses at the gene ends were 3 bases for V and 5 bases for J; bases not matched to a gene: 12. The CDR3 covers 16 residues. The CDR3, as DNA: TGTGCCAGCAGCCATCAAGAGGGGGCCGGGCGAACTGAAGCTTTCTTT. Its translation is CASSHQEGAGRTEAFF.

CDR3 nucleotides: TGTGCCAGCAGTGAAGGACCGGGACAGGGGAATGAAAAACTGTTTTTT. Translated, it gives CASSEGPGQGNEKLFF. This chain joins TRBV6-1 and TRBJ1-4; 10 nucleotides line up with TRBD1. V shed 1 base and J 5 bases; nucleotides not matched to a gene: 4. This CDR3 is 16 amino acids long. Germline V CDR1 and CDR2: MNHNS, SASEGT.

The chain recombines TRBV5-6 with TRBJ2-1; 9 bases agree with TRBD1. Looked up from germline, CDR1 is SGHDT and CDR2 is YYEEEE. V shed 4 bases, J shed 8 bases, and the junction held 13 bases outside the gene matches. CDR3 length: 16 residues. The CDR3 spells CASSLTRDRVFHEQFF. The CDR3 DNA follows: TGTGCCAGCAGCCTAACGCGGGACAGGGTTTTTCATGAGCAGTTCTTC.

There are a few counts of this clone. CDR3 amino acids: CASSATQGIDEKLFF. The DNA of the CDR3 is TGTGCCAGCAGCGCGACACAGGGGATAGATGAAAAACTGTTTTTT. This rearrangement joins TRBV7-9 to TRBJ1-4; 7 bases map to TRBD1. With V trimmed by 5 bases and J by 6 bases, 9 bases remained unmatched. The CDR3 consists of 15 residues. Germline CDR1 is SEHNR and CDR2 is FQNEAQ (reference sequence).

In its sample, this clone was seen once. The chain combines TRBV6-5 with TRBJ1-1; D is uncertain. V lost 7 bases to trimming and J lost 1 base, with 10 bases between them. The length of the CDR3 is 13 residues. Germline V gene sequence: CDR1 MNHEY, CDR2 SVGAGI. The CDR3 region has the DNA TGTGCCAGCAACCGAGAGAGGAACACTGAAGCTTTCTTT. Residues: CASNRERNTEAFF.

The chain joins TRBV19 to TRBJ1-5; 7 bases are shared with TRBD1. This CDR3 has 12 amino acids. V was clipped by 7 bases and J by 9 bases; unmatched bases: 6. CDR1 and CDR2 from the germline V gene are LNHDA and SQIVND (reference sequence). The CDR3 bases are TGTGCCAGTAACCCAGGGGGGCGGCCCCAGCATTTT. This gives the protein CASNPGGRPQHF.

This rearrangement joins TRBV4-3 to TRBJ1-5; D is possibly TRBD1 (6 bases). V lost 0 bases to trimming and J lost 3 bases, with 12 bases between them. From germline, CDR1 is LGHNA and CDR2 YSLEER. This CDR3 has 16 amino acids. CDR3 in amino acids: CASSQDLDSPNQPQHF. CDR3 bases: TGCGCCAGCAGCCAAGATCTGGACAGCCCCAATCAGCCCCAGCATTTT.

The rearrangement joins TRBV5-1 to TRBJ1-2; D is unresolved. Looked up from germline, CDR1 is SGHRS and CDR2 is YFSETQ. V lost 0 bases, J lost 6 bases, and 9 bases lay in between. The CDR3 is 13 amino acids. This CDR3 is CASSLGAENGYTF. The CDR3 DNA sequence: TGCGCCAGCAGCTTGGGGGCAGAGAATGGCTACACCTTC.

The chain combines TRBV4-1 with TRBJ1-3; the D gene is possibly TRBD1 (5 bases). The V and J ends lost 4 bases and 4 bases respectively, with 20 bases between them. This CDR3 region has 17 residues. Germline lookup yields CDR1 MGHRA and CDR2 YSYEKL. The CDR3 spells CASSLRRRGTSGNTIYF. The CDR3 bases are TGCGCCAGCAGCCTCCGGCGGCGGGGCACCTCGGGAAACACCATATATTTT.

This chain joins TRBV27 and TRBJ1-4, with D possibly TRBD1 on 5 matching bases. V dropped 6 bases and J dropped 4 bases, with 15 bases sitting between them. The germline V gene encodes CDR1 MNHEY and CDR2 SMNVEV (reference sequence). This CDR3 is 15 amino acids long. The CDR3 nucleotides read TGTGCCAGCAGCGCGAGGCGGGGCGTTAATGAAAAACTGTTTTTT. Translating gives CASSARRGVNEKLFF.

Here the CDR3 DNA reads TGTGCCATCAGTGAGTCTGGGGGGAATTCACCCCTCCACTTT. Protein: CAISESGGNSPLHF. The rearrangement joins TRBV10-3 to TRBJ1-6; D is possibly TRBD1 (5 bases). Germline CDR1 ENHRY, CDR2 SYGVKD. Trimming pared 0 bases from V and 7 bases from J, leaving 7 bases between. The CDR3 consists of 14 residues.

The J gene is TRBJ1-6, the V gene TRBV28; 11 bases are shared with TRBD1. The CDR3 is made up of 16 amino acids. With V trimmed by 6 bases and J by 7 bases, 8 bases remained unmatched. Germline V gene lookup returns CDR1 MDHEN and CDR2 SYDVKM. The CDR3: CASSRRTGGRNSPLHF. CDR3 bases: TGTGCCAGCAGCCGAAGGACAGGGGGCCGGAATTCACCCCTCCACTTT.